The sequence of this T cell receptor (beta chain) was determined in a study of cytomegalovirus exposure and HLA in healthy donors. Primers: 60 Vbeta forward and 13 Jbeta reverse. Method: immunoSEQ multiplex PCR; TCRdb's copy keeps in-frame clones and lacks some. Of 100,000 to 150,000 clones listed, just under 75% are singletons. Points on this clone: Its antigen is still unknown.

Study results and limitations: The study put under 200 TCR beta chains on its list as cytomegalovirus-associated. Presence/absence results assume similar sequencing depth per donor, which may not hold.

The CDR3 length is 15 residues. CDR1 is LNHNV, CDR2 YYDKDF, per germline (reference sequence). V was cut by 0 bases and J by 5 bases, with 11 bases left in between. The chain has TRBV15 and TRBJ1-5; perhaps TRBD1 as D (5 bases). What was sequenced was PBMCs. This clonotype was sampled from a man aged 35 to 55 in good health and CMV-seropositive. CDR3 coding DNA: TGTGCCACCAGCAGAGATTTAGGGGTTGATCAGCCCCAGCATTTT. Translated, it gives CATSRDLGVDQPQHF.